A single sample gave rise to the 12 T cell receptor beta chains below, sequenced in a study of OX40 agonist ivuxolimab in advanced cancers. Clones were read by immunoSEQ multiplex PCR, and TCRdb kept only the in-frame ones, dropping some. The sample has 70,000 to 90,000 clones; around 87% are singletons. This material consisted of CD4+ or CD8+ T cells sorted from blood, taken in a trial of the OX40 agonist ivuxolimab. These receptor sequences come from an adult with an advanced solid tumor such as melanoma, head and neck, liver or kidney cancer.

This clone was found once. The rearrangement uses TRBV2 and TRBJ2-1; D possibly uses TRBD1 or TRBD2 (5 bases each). Germline V gives CDR1 SNHLY, CDR2 FYNNEI. Trimming pared 8 bases from V and 6 bases from J, leaving 14 bases between. This CDR3 has 13 residues. CDR3 nucleotide sequence: TGTGCCAGCCTGAGGGGAAGCCCCAATGAGCAGTTCTTC. It encodes CASLRGSPNEQFF.

The chain has TRBV9 and TRBJ1-2; 8 bases are a match to TRBD1. The CDR3 runs 14 residues. In germline, CDR1 is SGDLS, CDR2 YYNGEE. Germline trimming cut 1 base from V and 4 bases from J; bases unmatched to any gene: 3. The CDR3 protein is CASSVQGASYGYTF. CDR3 coding DNA: TGTGCCAGCAGCGTACAGGGGGCCAGCTATGGCTACACCTTC.

The CDR3 sequence: CASSGDRTYNEQFF. In nucleotides, the CDR3 is TGTGCCAGCAGCGGAGACAGAACCTACAATGAGCAGTTCTTC. V is TRBV11-3 and J is TRBJ2-1; TRBD1 might be the D (5 bases). The germline gives CDR1 SGHNT, CDR2 YENEEA. There are 14 residues in the CDR3. The V and J ends lost 5 bases and 2 bases respectively, with 10 bases between them.

This chain connects TRBV14 to TRBJ1-1; D gene ambiguous. Germline values: CDR1 SGHDN, CDR2 FVKESK. The CDR3 totals 14 residues. Trimming left V 1 base short and J 1 base short, with 7 bases between. The CDR3 sequence is CASSQVGRNTEAFF. The CDR3 DNA reads TGTGCCAGCAGCCAAGTGGGCAGGAACACTGAAGCTTTCTTT.

The chain is built from TRBV5-1 and TRBJ1-1; D perhaps matches TRBD1 (6 bases). The germline gives CDR1 SGHRS, CDR2 YFSETQ. V lost 5 bases to trimming and J lost 4 bases, with 12 bases between them. The CDR3 runs to 13 residues. The CDR3 loop reads CASSRRRGTEAFF. The CDR3 DNA reads as TGCGCCAGCAGTCGCCGCAGGGGCACTGAAGCTTTCTTT.

This clone occurred once. The J gene is TRBJ1-1, the V gene TRBV6-1, with D uncertain. From germline, CDR1 is MNHNS and CDR2 SASEGT. The germline V and J ends were trimmed by 6 bases and 4 bases, with 15 bases remaining between them. CDR3 length: 14 amino acids. Written as DNA, the CDR3 is TGTGCCAGCAGCATATGGGAACGGGGCACTGAAGCTTTCTTT. It yields the protein CASSIWERGTEAFF.

This sequence joins TRBV7-3 and TRBJ2-1; unclear D gene. The CDR3 consists of 13 residues. The germline V and J ends were trimmed by 2 bases and 9 bases, with 11 bases remaining between them. The germline V gene has CDR1 SGHTA and CDR2 FQGTGA. The CDR3 DNA is TGTGCCAGCAGCTTAGGTTCTAAATCTGAGCAGTTCTTC. Its translation is CASSLGSKSEQFF.

The genes are TRBV13 and TRBJ2-3; D possibly uses TRBD1 or TRBD2 (5 bases each). V shed 5 bases and J shed 4 bases, with 13 bases lying between them. In germline, CDR1 is PRHDT, CDR2 FYEKMQ (reference sequence). The CDR3 is 14 amino acids. In DNA, the CDR3 is TGTGCCAGCAGCCAAGGGACCGGAGCAGATACGCAGTATTTT. Protein sequence: CASSQGTGADTQYF.

The chain has TRBV19 and TRBJ1-2; 9 bases agree with TRBD1. With 6 bases clipped from V and 2 bases from J, the junction kept 4 bases outside the gene matches. The CDR3 spans 14 residues. Per the germline V gene, CDR1 is LNHDA and CDR2 is SQIVND (reference sequence). CDR3 sequence (DNA): TGTGCCAGTAGCTCACAGGGGGCAAACTATGGCTACACCTTC. Its protein is CASSSQGANYGYTF.

The chain recombines TRBV28 with TRBJ1-1; 7 nucleotides agree with TRBD1. V shed 2 bases and J 10 bases; nucleotides not matched to a gene: 10. The CDR3 consists of 14 residues. CDR1 is MDHEN, CDR2 SYDVKM, per germline. CDR3 sequence: CASSLIQGVRGAFF. CDR3 in DNA: TGTGCCAGCAGTTTAATTCAGGGGGTTAGAGGAGCTTTCTTT.

On this clone: The germline gene is not matched at one end of the junction; a read error may be the cause. V usage is TRBV6-6 and J usage is TRBJ1-4, with 9 bases that match TRBD1. In germline, CDR1 is MNHNY, CDR2 SVGAGI (reference sequence). The CDR3 runs 15 residues. CDR3 nucleotide sequence: TGTGCCATCAGTTTTACCGGGACAGGGAATGAAAAACTGTTCTTT. It encodes CAISFTGTGNEKLFF.

The V and J genes are TRBV6-5 and TRBJ1-5; D not resolved. Trimming took 7 bases from V and 4 from J, leaving 5 bases between them. CDR1 MNHEY and CDR2 SVGAGI come from the germline V gene. The CDR3 loop spans 11 amino acids. CDR3 sequence: CASKQNQPQHF. CDR3 DNA: TGTGCCAGCAAACAGAATCAGCCCCAGCATTTT.